This T cell receptor beta chain was sequenced in a study of T cell responses to AZD1222 COVID-19 vaccine. Study-level results: In the spike-specific TCR repertoire, nearly half reportedly target unmutated variant regions. White British people made up most donors, females outnumbered males, and clonal diversity was possibly underestimated.

From germline, CDR1 is MDHEN and CDR2 SYDVKM. The V segment lost 5 bases and the J segment 5 bases; nucleotides outside the gene matches: 12. There are 16 residues in the CDR3. The method was immunoSEQ multiplex PCR; TCRdb's version includes in-frame clones alone and lacks a portion of them. The sample has 250,000 to 300,000 clones, around 93% seen once. In regard to this clone: Antigen unknown.

This specimen was peripheral blood, taken 28 days after the second AZD1222 dose. The receptor comes from an adult who received the AZD1222 COVID-19 vaccine. The chain uses TRBV28 and TRBJ1-1, with TRBD1 matching over 9 bases. The CDR3 protein is CASSPSGTGLRTEAFF. CDR3 coding DNA: TGTGCCAGCAGTCCCTCCGGGACAGGGCTTAGGACTGAAGCTTTCTTT.